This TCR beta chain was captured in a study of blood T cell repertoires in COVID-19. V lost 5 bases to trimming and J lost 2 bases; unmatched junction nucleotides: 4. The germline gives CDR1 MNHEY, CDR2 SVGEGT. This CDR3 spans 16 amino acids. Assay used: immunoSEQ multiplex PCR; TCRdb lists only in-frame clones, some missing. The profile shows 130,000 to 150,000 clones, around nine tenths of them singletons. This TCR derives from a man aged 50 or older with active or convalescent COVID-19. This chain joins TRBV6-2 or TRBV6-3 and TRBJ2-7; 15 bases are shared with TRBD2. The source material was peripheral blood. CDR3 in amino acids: CASSPRTSGRAYEQYF. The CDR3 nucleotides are TGTGCCAGCAGTCCCCGGACTAGCGGGAGGGCCTACGAGCAGTACTTC.